The sequence of this TCR beta chain was determined in a study of Graves' ophthalmopathy and Graves' hyperthyroidism. Per the germline V gene, CDR1 is LNHNV and CDR2 is YYDKDF (reference sequence). The CDR3 length is 18 residues. The study amplified TCR beta CDR3 regions using RNA transcripts. HTBI primers primed a first-round RT-PCR, and a second-round multiplex PCR followed. TCRdb independently ran MiXCR on the multiplex PCR reads; one entry per CDR3 protein. The table includes more than 45,000 distinct CDR3 sequences, 50% detected once. As concerns this clonotype: Relative to the germline gene, one junction end is altered; a read error may explain this.

The receptor was isolated from an adult man with Graves' ophthalmopathy. The genes are TRBV15 and TRBJ2-6; 7 positions match TRBD1. Sequenced sample: peripheral blood. The CDR3 loop is CATRRRQGIRSGANVPTF. The CDR3 DNA is TGTGCCACCAGACGGAGACAGGGAATCCGCTCTGGGGCCAACGTCCCGACTTTC.